This T cell receptor beta chain was captured in a study of blood T cell repertoires in COVID-19. Repertoires were generated with immunoSEQ multiplex PCR, while TCRdb's copy carries only in-frame clones and drops some. Among 150,000 to 200,000 clones listed, less than 90% were seen once. The germline V gene has CDR1 LNHDA and CDR2 SQIVND (reference sequence). This CDR3 has 21 residues. V lost 1 base, J lost 2 bases, and 12 bases stayed unmatched. This chain links TRBV19 with TRBJ2-6; TRBD1 aligns across 12 bases. The origin of this receptor is a woman in her sixties or seventies with COVID-19, enrolled during active disease. Input material: peripheral blood. In DNA, the CDR3 is TGTGCCAGTAGTATAGCGGTGGGACAGGGGGCGGGCAGCGCTGGGGCCAACGTCCTGACTTTC. Amino acids: CASSIAVGQGAGSAGANVLTF.